This entry lists 19 T cell receptor beta chains sequenced from one sample in a study of identifying expanded T cells in peripheral blood (dated by TCRdb to the late 2010s). The protocol used for the library was the immunoSEQ multiplex PCR assay. TCRdb carries this immuneACCESS record with in-frame sequences only. Its versions omit some clonotypes, under half of them owing to an unresolved V gene in the studies checked, with the rest unexplained. Within this sample are 65,000 to 95,000 clones, with less than 90% of them counted one time only. The ten largest clones take up around a fifth of the sample. Input material: blood. These receptors originate from a person aged 18 to 75 in good health.

The CDR3 nucleotides are TGTGCCAGCAGCCATCTTCTGTTTGGGGCCAACGTCCTGACTTTC. The encoded protein is CASSHLLFGANVLTF. This chain links TRBV14 with TRBJ2-6; no reliable D call. The V gene lost 3 bases and the J gene lost 3 bases, with 9 bases spanning the gap. The CDR3 length is 15 residues. Per germline, CDR1 SGHDN and CDR2 FVKESK.

This rearrangement joins TRBV7-6 to TRBJ2-5; D ambiguous. V shed 5 bases and J shed 1 base, with 11 bases lying between them. There are 14 residues in the CDR3. The germline V gene encodes CDR1 SGHVS and CDR2 FNYEAQ. Here the CDR3 reads CASSQEIVQETQYF. In nucleotides, the CDR3 is TGTGCCAGCAGCCAAGAGATAGTCCAAGAGACCCAGTACTTC.

This clone was observed a handful of times. This chain joins TRBV5-6 and TRBJ2-5, with D perhaps assigned TRBD1 or TRBD2 (5 bases each). The CDR3 runs to 16 residues. Germline CDR1 and CDR2: SGHDT and YYEEEE. Trimming cost V 5 bases and J 0 bases, with 17 bases left between them. The chain's CDR3 is CASSPTGTAYQETQYF. CDR3 bases: TGTGCCAGCAGTCCTACCGGGACCGCGTACCAAGAGACCCAGTACTTC.

The rearrangement links TRBV5-1 to TRBJ1-4; 12 nucleotides agree with TRBD1. Trimming took 4 bases from V and 10 from J; bases not matched to a gene: 5. This CDR3 region has 14 residues. Germline-derived CDR1 and CDR2 are SGHRS and YFSETQ. The chain's CDR3 is CASSAGTGGGKLFF. CDR3 in DNA: TGCGCCAGCAGCGCCGGGACAGGGGGCGGAAAACTGTTTTTT.

J is TRBJ2-7 and V is TRBV7-2; weak D call: TRBD2 (5 bases). The CDR3 is 16 residues long. The germline V and J ends were trimmed by 2 bases and 1 base, with 15 bases remaining between them. Germline lookup yields CDR1 SGHTA and CDR2 FQGNSA. CDR3 amino acids: CASSLQSGARSYEQYF. CDR3 in DNA: TGTGCCAGCAGCTTACAGAGCGGAGCCCGGTCCTACGAGCAGTACTTC.

V usage is TRBV7-2 and J usage is TRBJ2-1; the D is unclear. The CDR3 spans 14 residues. Germline V gene data show CDR1 as SGHTA and CDR2 as FQGNSA. Trimming stripped 2 bases from V and 6 bases from J, with 11 bases between. CDR3 in DNA: TGTGCCAGCAGCTTAATGCCAGCAACCAATGAGCAGTTCTTC. It translates to CASSLMPATNEQFF.

The chain is built from TRBV19 and TRBJ2-1, with D uncertain. Germline V gene sequence: CDR1 LNHDA, CDR2 SQIVND (reference sequence). The V end lost 3 bases, the J end lost 7 bases, and 7 bases lay between the germline ends. The CDR3 totals 12 residues. The CDR3 sequence: CASSIVFNEQFF. CDR3 sequence (DNA): TGTGCCAGTAGTATCGTTTTTAATGAGCAGTTCTTC.

This chain links TRBV9 with TRBJ2-3; no definite D call. Deletions cut 4 bases from V and 8 bases from J, with 14 bases between. The CDR3 is made up of 13 amino acids. The germline V gene encodes CDR1 SGDLS and CDR2 YYNGEE. The CDR3 reads CASSQGPLGTQYF. In nucleotides, the CDR3 is TGTGCCAGCAGCCAAGGACCCCTCGGTACGCAGTATTTT. Full variable domain (rest looked up from reference TRBV9 and TRBJ2-3): DSGVTQTPKHLITATGQRVTLRCSPRSGDLSVYWYQQSLDQGLQFLIQYYNGEERAKGNILERFSAQQFPDLHSELNLSSLELGDSALYFCASSQGPLGTQYFGPGTRLTVL.

The rearrangement uses TRBV4-3 and TRBJ2-3; D unresolved. CDR1 and CDR2 from the germline V gene are LGHNA and YSLEER. V shed 0 bases and J shed 2 bases, with 9 bases lying between them. The CDR3 length is 15 residues. CDR3: CASSQESYYTDTQYF. CDR3 sequence (DNA): TGCGCCAGCAGCCAAGAGTCGTACTACACAGATACGCAGTATTTT.

Worth noting for this clone: Mismatch with germline at one junction end may stem from a read error. V gene TRBV6-4 combines with J gene TRBJ2-1; 8 bases align to TRBD2. Germline values: CDR1 MRHNA, CDR2 SNTAGT. The CDR3 spans 14 residues. Here the CDR3 DNA reads TGCGAACTAGCGGATAGTAGCTCCTACAATGAGCAGTTCTTC. Its translation: CELADSSSYNEQFF.

The chain links TRBV14 to TRBJ1-2, with TRBD1 as a possible D gene (6 bases). V lost 1 base and J 8 bases, leaving 14 bases between the germline ends. The CDR3 is 14 amino acids. Looked up from germline, CDR1 is SGHDN and CDR2 is FVKESK. The CDR3 bases are TGTGCCAGCAGCCAAGCAGGTCACAGGGCGGGCTACACCTTC. It specifies CASSQAGHRAGYTF.

The CDR3 reads CASTLRGGTYYEQYF. The CDR3 bases are TGTGCCAGTACCCTCCGGGGAGGGACGTACTACGAGCAGTACTTC. The genes are TRBV19 and TRBJ2-7; TRBD2 matches at 7 bases. V shed 7 bases and J 3 bases; nucleotides not matched to a gene: 12. Germline-derived CDR1 and CDR2 are LNHDA and SQIVND (reference sequence). The CDR3 extends over 15 amino acids.

V usage is TRBV7-6 and J usage is TRBJ1-4, with TRBD1 matching over 11 bases. The CDR3 contains 16 residues. Germline V gene data show CDR1 as SGHVS and CDR2 as FNYEAQ. V shed 5 bases, J shed 2 bases, and the junction held 4 bases outside the gene matches. The CDR3 reads CASSPGQGATNEKLFF. In DNA form, the CDR3 reads TGTGCCAGCAGCCCCGGACAGGGGGCGACTAATGAAAAACTGTTTTTT.

The CDR3, as DNA: TGTGCCAGCAGTTACTTTCCGACTAACTATGGCTACACCTTC. Its protein product is CASSYFPTNYGYTF. The V and J genes are TRBV6-6 and TRBJ1-2; D ambiguous. Germline V gene sequence: CDR1 MNHNY, CDR2 SVGAGI (reference sequence). This CDR3 region has 14 residues. Trimming took off 1 base at V and 0 bases at J, with 6 bases between the two ends.

The J gene is TRBJ1-5, the V gene TRBV15; possibly TRBD1 for D (5 bases). The V gene's germline CDR1 is LNHNV and CDR2 YYDKDF (reference sequence). The CDR3 sequence is 13 residues long. Trimming shortened V by 10 bases and J by 7 bases, and 17 bases separated the two germline ends. In DNA form, the CDR3 reads TGTGCCAGCGGGGCCGACGGGTTACAGCCCCAGCATTTT. Protein: CASGADGLQPQHF.

The V call is TRBV15, the J call TRBJ2-2; TRBD1 matches at 8 bases. CDR1 and CDR2 from the germline V gene are LNHNV and YYDKDF (reference sequence). This CDR3 contains 14 residues. J was trimmed by 2 bases and V by 11 bases; bases with no gene match: 7. The CDR3: CASRTGYNTGELFF. CDR3 nucleotide sequence: TGTGCCTCCCGGACAGGGTACAACACCGGGGAGCTGTTTTTT.

This clone was seen a handful of times. This chain links TRBV5-1 with TRBJ1-2, with TRBD1 as a possible D gene (5 bases). The CDR3 extends over 12 amino acids. The V gene lost 5 bases and the J gene lost 7 bases, with 12 bases spanning the gap. Germline assignment: CDR1 SGHRS and CDR2 YFSETQ. The CDR3 DNA reads TGCGCCAGCAGTCTGACGGGGGTTGGCTACACCTTC. It encodes CASSLTGVGYTF. Combining the CDR3 with reference TRBV5-1 and TRBJ1-2 gives the whole variable domain KAGVTQTPRYLIKTRGQQVTLSCSPISGHRSVSWYQQTPGQGLQFLFEYFSETQRNKGNFPGRFSGRQFSNSRSEMNVSTLELGDSALYLCASSLTGVGYTFGSGTRLTVV.

The chain combines TRBV29-1 with TRBJ2-3; TRBD1 matches 8 bases. V shed 3 bases, J shed 4 bases, and the junction held 6 bases outside the gene matches. The CDR3 runs to 14 residues. Germline V gene data show CDR1 as SQVTM and CDR2 as ANQGSEA. In nucleotides, the CDR3 is TGCAGCGTTGAGGGGCAGGGGGCCCCAGATACGCAGTATTTT. It yields the protein CSVEGQGAPDTQYF.

The chain employs TRBV6-5 and TRBJ1-1; no clear D. The CDR3 spans 15 residues. Trimming removed 0 bases at V and 0 bases at J, with 8 bases between. The germline CDR1 and CDR2 sequences are MNHEY and SVGAGI. The CDR3 DNA follows: TGTGCCAGCAGTTACTCCACAGTCATGAACACTGAAGCTTTCTTT. Its protein is CASSYSTVMNTEAFF.